One and the same sample provided the 21 T cell receptor beta chains below, sequenced in a study of T cell responses to AZD1222 COVID-19 vaccine. TCRdb's copy holds only in-frame clones and misses some; the assay was immunoSEQ multiplex PCR. Of under 150,000 clones in the sample, 91% are singletons; the top ten hold 4% to 6%. Here the sequenced sample was peripheral blood, taken on day 0 of AZD1222 vaccination. The receptors here all came from an adult in good health.

The chain employs TRBV21-1 and TRBJ2-6. TRBV21-1 is described as a pseudogene. The CDR3 is made up of 15 amino acids. The CDR3: CASSKRGAGANVLTF. The CDR3 DNA reads TGTGCCAGCAGCAAAAGGGGGGCTGGGGCCAACGTCCTGACTTTC.

The rearrangement links TRBV19 to TRBJ1-6, with a possible D match to TRBD1 (5 bases). CDR3 length: 15 amino acids. Germline V gene lookup returns CDR1 LNHDA and CDR2 SQIVND (reference sequence). V was cut by 4 bases and J by 5 bases, with 12 bases left in between. The CDR3 loop is CASSRRVRDNSPLHF. The CDR3 nucleotides read TGTGCCAGTAGTAGAAGGGTCAGGGATAATTCACCCCTCCACTTT. Full variable domain (missing parts from reference TRBV19 and TRBJ1-6): DGGITQSPKYLFRKEGQNVTLSCEQNLNHDAMYWYRQDPGQGLRLIYYSQIVNDFQKGDIAEGYSVSREKKESFPLTVTSAQKNPTAFYLCASSRRVRDNSPLHFGNGTRLTVT.

The chain carries TRBV5-4 and TRBJ2-7; D is possibly TRBD1 (5 bases). The CDR3 is made up of 15 amino acids. Germline values: CDR1 SGHNT, CDR2 YYREEE (reference sequence). V lost 4 bases and J 2 bases, leaving 16 bases between the germline ends. CDR3 amino acids: CASSRRSDKTYEQYF. Here the CDR3 DNA reads TGTGCCAGCAGCCGGCGGTCGGACAAGACCTACGAGCAGTACTTC.

The chain couples TRBV28 to TRBJ2-7, with 9 bases identical to TRBD1. The CDR3 is 16 amino acids. Germline assignment: CDR1 MDHEN and CDR2 SYDVKM. After removal of 6 bases from V and 2 bases from J, the junction contained 11 bases not matched to a gene. The CDR3: CASSPSTGTGTYEQYF. The CDR3 region has the DNA TGTGCCAGCAGCCCTAGTACCGGGACAGGGACCTACGAGCAGTACTTC.

This rearrangement joins TRBV2 to TRBJ2-6; D call uncertain. Per germline, CDR1 SNHLY and CDR2 FYNNEI. CDR3 length: 14 residues. V was shortened by 6 bases and J by 1 base, with 7 bases between the two germline ends. CDR3 DNA: TGTGCCAGCAGCCTCGATTCTGGGGCCAACGTCCTGACTTTC. It is translated as CASSLDSGANVLTF. The full variable domain, rest sourced from reference TRBV2 and TRBJ2-6, is EPEVTQTPSHQVTQMGQEVILRCVPISNHLYFYWYRQILGQKVEFLVSFYNNEISEKSEIFDDQFSVERPDGSNFTLKIRSTKLEDSAMYFCASSLDSGANVLTFGAGSRLTVL.

Note on this clone: The germline gene is not matched at one end of the junction; a read error may be the cause. The chain recombines TRBV23-1 with TRBJ2-5; no clear D. TRBV23-1 is labeled an ORF, and its function is uncertain. This CDR3 contains 17 residues. CDR3: CASSQCCYSLAQEPQYF. The CDR3 DNA sequence: TGCGCCAGCAGTCAATGTTGTTATTCTCTGGCACAAGAGCCCCAGTACTTC.

The genes are TRBV7-9 and TRBJ1-2, with D possibly being TRBD1 (6 bases). Germline lookup yields CDR1 SEHNR and CDR2 FQNEAQ (reference sequence). CDR3 length: 13 residues. Trimming left V 7 bases short and J 8 bases short, with 17 bases between. The CDR3: CASIPGGRAGYTF. For the CDR3, the DNA is TGTGCCAGCATCCCTGGGGGCAGAGCCGGCTACACCTTC.

This chain links TRBV5-8 with TRBJ1-5; TRBD1 agrees at 9 bases. V trimming: 0 bases; J trimming: 3 bases; junction bases outside the gene matches: 16. This CDR3 region has 20 residues. CDR1 and CDR2 from the germline V gene are SGHTS and YDEGEE. CDR3 in amino acids: CASSLASGQGGVLDNQPQHF. In nucleotides, the CDR3 is TGTGCCAGCAGCTTGGCATCGGGACAGGGCGGAGTTTTGGACAATCAGCCCCAGCATTTT.

The rearrangement uses TRBV4-1 and TRBJ2-5; D is unclear. The CDR3 is made up of 16 amino acids. V was cut by 4 bases and J by 5 bases, with 20 bases left in between. Per the germline V gene, CDR1 is MGHRA and CDR2 is YSYEKL. The CDR3 region is CASSRGATSRNETQYF. The CDR3 nucleotides read TGCGCCAGCAGCCGGGGTGCCACCTCGAGGAACGAGACCCAGTACTTC.

The CDR3 spells CATGDRGDRNQPQHF. The CDR3 DNA sequence: TGTGCCACCGGCGACAGGGGTGATCGCAATCAGCCCCAGCATTTT. V is TRBV24-1 and J is TRBJ1-5; 8 positions agree with TRBD1. Germline CDR1 reads KGHDR; CDR2 reads SFDVKD. The CDR3 has 15 amino acids. Trimming cost V 9 bases and J 2 bases; bases outside gene matches: 8.

The chain couples TRBV7-2 to TRBJ2-1; 9 positions match TRBD2. Germline V gene lookup returns CDR1 SGHTA and CDR2 FQGNSA. This CDR3 is 13 amino acids long. After removal of 7 bases from V and 6 bases from J, the junction contained 4 bases not matched to a gene. The CDR3 region is CASKLAGGNEQFF. CDR3 nucleotides: TGTGCCAGCAAACTAGCGGGTGGCAATGAGCAGTTCTTC.

CDR3 DNA: TGTGCCAGCAGCTTAATAGCGGAGTTGAGGGGAAACACCATATATTTT. Encoded protein: CASSLIAELRGNTIYF. The chain joins TRBV7-8 to TRBJ1-3; D unresolved. The germline V gene has CDR1 SGHVS and CDR2 FQNEAQ. Trimming stripped 2 bases from V and 4 bases from J, with 15 bases between. CDR3 size: 16 residues.

The V gene is TRBV9, the J gene TRBJ2-1, with unresolved D. This CDR3 spans 14 amino acids. In germline, CDR1 is SGDLS, CDR2 YYNGEE. Trimming cost V 0 bases and J 9 bases, with 13 bases left between them. CDR3 amino acids: CASSVAGLVVEQFF. The CDR3, as DNA: TGTGCCAGCAGCGTAGCTGGGCTAGTAGTTGAGCAGTTCTTC. Full variable domain (missing parts from reference TRBV9 and TRBJ2-1): DSGVTQTPKHLITATGQRVTLRCSPRSGDLSVYWYQQSLDQGLQFLIQYYNGEERAKGNILERFSAQQFPDLHSELNLSSLELGDSALYFCASSVAGLVVEQFFGPGTRLTVL.

The V gene is TRBV7-2, the J gene TRBJ2-1; tentative D call: TRBD1 (5 bases). Trimming took off 1 base at V and 2 bases at J, with 12 bases between the two ends. CDR1 is SGHTA and CDR2 is FQGNSA in the germline V gene. The length of the CDR3 is 16 residues. The CDR3 DNA sequence: TGTGCCAGCAGCTTAGAGTCAGGGCTTACCTACAATGAGCAGTTCTTC. Amino acid sequence: CASSLESGLTYNEQFF.

The chain uses TRBV28 and TRBJ2-7, with 9 bases fitting TRBD1. The CDR3 has 15 amino acids. V shed 8 bases, J shed 0 bases, and the junction held 8 bases outside the gene matches. Per the germline V gene, CDR1 is MDHEN and CDR2 is SYDVKM. CDR3 in amino acids: CASESGTGTSYEQYF. The CDR3 DNA sequence: TGTGCCAGCGAATCCGGGACAGGGACCTCCTACGAGCAGTACTTC.

V and J are TRBV27 and TRBJ1-1, with 10 bases that match TRBD1. The V and J ends lost 1 base and 5 bases, in that order; junction bases with no gene match: 7. The CDR3 loop spans 16 amino acids. The germline V gene encodes CDR1 MNHEY and CDR2 SMNVEV (reference sequence). CDR3 coding DNA: TGTGCCAGCAGTTTATTTTTCGGACAGGGGGATACTGAAGCTTTCTTT. This sequence encodes CASSLFFGQGDTEAFF.

J is TRBJ2-1 and V is TRBV18, with TRBD2 matching 12 bases. Trimming removed 0 bases from V and 9 bases from J; junction bases left unmatched: 6. The CDR3 contains 16 residues. CDR1 is KGHSH, CDR2 LQKENI, per germline. The CDR3 DNA follows: TGTGCCAGCTCACCACCGAGCCTAGCGGGAGGGCTTGAGCAGTTCTTC. Translation gives CASSPPSLAGGLEQFF.

V is TRBV28 and J is TRBJ2-3, with 10 positions matching TRBD2. The CDR3 is 16 residues long. The germline V gene has CDR1 MDHEN and CDR2 SYDVKM. With V trimmed by 3 bases and J by 5 bases, 8 bases remained unmatched. In nucleotides, the CDR3 is TGTGCCAGCAGTTTTGGGATTGGACTAGCGGAAGATACGCAGTATTTT. Translating it yields CASSFGIGLAEDTQYF.

This chain uses TRBV11-2 with TRBJ2-2; no clear D. CDR1 is SGHAT, CDR2 FQNNGV, per germline. The CDR3 is 18 amino acids. Trimming shortened V by 5 bases and J by 2 bases, and 21 bases separated the two germline ends. The CDR3 spells CASSRPGPPDRNTGELFF. DNA of the CDR3: TGTGCCAGCAGCCGGCCTGGGCCCCCAGACCGTAACACCGGGGAGCTGTTTTTT. Looking up the rest from reference TRBV11-2 and TRBJ2-2 gives the full variable domain: EAGVAQSPRYKIIEKRQSVAFWCNPISGHATLYWYQQILGQGPKLLIQFQNNGVVDDSQLPKDRFSAERLKGVDSTLKIQPAKLEDSAVYLCASSRPGPPDRNTGELFFGEGSRLTVL.

This clone was detected only once. The chain combines TRBV5-1 with TRBJ1-1; D possibly corresponds to TRBD1 (5 bases). The CDR3 has 14 residues. Germline assignment: CDR1 SGHRS and CDR2 YFSETQ. Between the trimmed V and J ends, which lost 4 bases and 0 bases, there was a span of 10 bases. CDR3 loop: CASSPKGLNTEAFF. In nucleotides, the CDR3 is TGCGCCAGCAGCCCTAAGGGACTGAACACTGAAGCTTTCTTT.

CDR3 nucleotide sequence: TGTGCCAGCAGTTCCGCCGGGGGGGACAGGAATGAAAAACTGTTTTTT. Amino acid sequence: CASSSAGGDRNEKLFF. The chain couples TRBV6-5 to TRBJ1-4; 8 bases match TRBD1. CDR1 is MNHEY and CDR2 is SVGAGI in the germline V gene. J lost 5 bases, V lost 4 bases, and 9 bases had no gene match. This CDR3 is 16 amino acids long.